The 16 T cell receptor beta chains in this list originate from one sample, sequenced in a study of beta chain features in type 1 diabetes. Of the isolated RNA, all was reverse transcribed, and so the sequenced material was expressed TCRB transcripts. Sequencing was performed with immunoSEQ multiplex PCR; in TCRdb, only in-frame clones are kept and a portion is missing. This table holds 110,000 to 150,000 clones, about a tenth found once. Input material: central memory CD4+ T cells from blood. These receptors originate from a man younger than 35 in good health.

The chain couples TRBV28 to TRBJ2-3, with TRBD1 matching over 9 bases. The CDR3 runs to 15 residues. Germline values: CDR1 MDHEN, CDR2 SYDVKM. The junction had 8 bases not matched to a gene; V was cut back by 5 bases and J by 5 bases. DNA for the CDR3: TGTGCCAGCAGTACCGGGGGACAGGGAAAAGATACGCAGTATTTT. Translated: CASSTGGQGKDTQYF.

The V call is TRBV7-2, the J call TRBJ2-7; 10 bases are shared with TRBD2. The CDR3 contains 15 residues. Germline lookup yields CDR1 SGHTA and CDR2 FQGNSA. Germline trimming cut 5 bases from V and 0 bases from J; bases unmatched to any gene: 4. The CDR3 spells CASSLLAGDSYEQYF. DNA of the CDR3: TGTGCCAGCAGCCTCCTAGCGGGGGACTCCTACGAGCAGTACTTC. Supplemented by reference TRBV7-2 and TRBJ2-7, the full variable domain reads GAGVSQSPSNKVTEKGKDVELRCDPISGHTALYWYRQSLGQGLEFLIYFQGNSAPDKSGLPSDRFSAERTGGSVSTLTIQRTQQEDSAVYLCASSLLAGDSYEQYFGPGTRLTVT.

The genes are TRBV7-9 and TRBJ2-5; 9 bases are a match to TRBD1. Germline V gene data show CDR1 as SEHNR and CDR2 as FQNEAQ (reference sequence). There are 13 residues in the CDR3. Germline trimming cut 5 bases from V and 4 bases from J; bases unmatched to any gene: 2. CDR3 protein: CASSTGQGETQYF. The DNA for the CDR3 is TGTGCCAGCAGCACGGGACAGGGAGAGACCCAGTACTTC.

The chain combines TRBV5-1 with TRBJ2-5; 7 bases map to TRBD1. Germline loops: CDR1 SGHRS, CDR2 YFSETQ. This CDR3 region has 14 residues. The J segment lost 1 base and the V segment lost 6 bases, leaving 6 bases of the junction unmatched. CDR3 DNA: TGCGCCAGCACAGGGACAGCTACCCAAGAGACCCAGTACTTC. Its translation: CASTGTATQETQYF.

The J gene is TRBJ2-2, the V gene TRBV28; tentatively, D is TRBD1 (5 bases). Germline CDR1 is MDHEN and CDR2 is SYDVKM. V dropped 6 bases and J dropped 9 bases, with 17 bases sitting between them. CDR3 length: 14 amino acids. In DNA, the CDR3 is TGTGCCAGCAGCCCGCCGCAGGGTATGCGGGAGCTGTTTTTT. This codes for CASSPPQGMRELFF.

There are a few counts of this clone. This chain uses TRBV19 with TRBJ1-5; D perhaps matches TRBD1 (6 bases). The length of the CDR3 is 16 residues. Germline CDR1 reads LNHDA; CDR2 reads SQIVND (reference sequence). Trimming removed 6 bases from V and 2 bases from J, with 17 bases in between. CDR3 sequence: CASRSNNRVGNQPQHF. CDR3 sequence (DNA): TGTGCCAGTAGATCAAACAACAGGGTTGGCAATCAGCCCCAGCATTTT. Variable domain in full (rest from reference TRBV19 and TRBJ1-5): DGGITQSPKYLFRKEGQNVTLSCEQNLNHDAMYWYRQDPGQGLRLIYYSQIVNDFQKGDIAEGYSVSREKKESFPLTVTSAQKNPTAFYLCASRSNNRVGNQPQHFGDGTRLSIL.

For the CDR3, the DNA is TGTGCCAGCAGCTCTCAACAGGGGGCCAGCAATCAGCCCCAGCATTTT. Its protein product is CASSSQQGASNQPQHF. J is TRBJ1-5 and V is TRBV5-6; 9 bases agree with TRBD1. J lost 1 base, V lost 3 bases, and 5 bases had no gene match. The CDR3 extends over 16 amino acids. Germline V gene sequence: CDR1 SGHDT, CDR2 YYEEEE.

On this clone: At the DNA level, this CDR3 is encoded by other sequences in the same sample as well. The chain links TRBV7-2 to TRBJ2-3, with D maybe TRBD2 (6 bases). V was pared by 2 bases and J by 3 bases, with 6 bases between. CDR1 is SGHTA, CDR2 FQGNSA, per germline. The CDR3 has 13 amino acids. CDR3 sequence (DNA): TGTGCCAGCAGCTTAAGCGGGACAGATACGCAGTATTTT. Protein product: CASSLSGTDTQYF. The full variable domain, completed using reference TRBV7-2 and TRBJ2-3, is GAGVSQSPSNKVTEKGKDVELRCDPISGHTALYWYRQSLGQGLEFLIYFQGNSAPDKSGLPSDRFSAERTGGSVSTLTIQRTQQEDSAVYLCASSLSGTDTQYFGPGTRLTVL.

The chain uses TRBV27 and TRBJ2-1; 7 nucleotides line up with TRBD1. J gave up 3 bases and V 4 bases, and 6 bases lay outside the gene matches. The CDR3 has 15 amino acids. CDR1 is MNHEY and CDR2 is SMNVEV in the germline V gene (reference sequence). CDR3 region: CASSSEGAGYNEQFF. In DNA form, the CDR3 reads TGTGCCAGCAGTTCAGAGGGGGCCGGCTACAATGAGCAGTTCTTC.

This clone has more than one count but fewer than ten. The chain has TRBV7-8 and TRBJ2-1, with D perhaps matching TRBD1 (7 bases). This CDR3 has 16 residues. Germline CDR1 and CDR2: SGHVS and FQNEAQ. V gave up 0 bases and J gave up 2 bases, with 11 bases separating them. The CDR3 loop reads CASSLAGGGAYNEQFF. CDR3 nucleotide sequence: TGTGCCAGCAGCTTAGCAGGAGGGGGCGCCTACAATGAGCAGTTCTTC. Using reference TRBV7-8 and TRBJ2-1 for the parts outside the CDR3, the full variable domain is GAGVSQSPRYKVAKRGQDVALRCDPISGHVSLFWYQQALGQGPEFLTYFQNEAQLDKSGLPSDRFFAERPEGSVSTLKIQRTQQEDSAVYLCASSLAGGGAYNEQFFGPGTRLTVL.

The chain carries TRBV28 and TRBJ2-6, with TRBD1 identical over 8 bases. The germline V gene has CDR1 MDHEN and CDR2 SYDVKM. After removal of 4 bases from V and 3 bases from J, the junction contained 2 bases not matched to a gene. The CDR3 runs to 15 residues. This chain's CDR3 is CASSSTGDGANVLTF. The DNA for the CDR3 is TGTGCCAGCAGTTCGACAGGGGATGGGGCCAACGTCCTGACTTTC.

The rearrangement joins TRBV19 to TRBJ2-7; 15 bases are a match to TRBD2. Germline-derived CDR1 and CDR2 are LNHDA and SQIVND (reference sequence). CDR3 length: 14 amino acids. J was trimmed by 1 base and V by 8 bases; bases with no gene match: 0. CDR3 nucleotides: TGTGCCAGTGGACTAGCGGGGGGGTCCTACGAGCAGTACTTC. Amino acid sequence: CASGLAGGSYEQYF.

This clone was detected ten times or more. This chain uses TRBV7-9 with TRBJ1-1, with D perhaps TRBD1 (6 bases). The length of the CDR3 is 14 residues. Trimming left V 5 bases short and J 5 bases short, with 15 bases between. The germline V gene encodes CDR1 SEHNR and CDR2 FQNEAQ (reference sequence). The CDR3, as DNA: TGTGCCAGCAGCCGGCTGGCAGGGGAGACTGAAGCTTTCTTT. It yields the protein CASSRLAGETEAFF.

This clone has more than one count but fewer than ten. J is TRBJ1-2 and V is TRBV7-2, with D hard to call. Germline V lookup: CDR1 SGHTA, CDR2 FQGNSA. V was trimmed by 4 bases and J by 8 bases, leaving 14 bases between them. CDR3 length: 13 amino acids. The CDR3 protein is CASSSRAGNGYTF. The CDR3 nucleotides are TGTGCCAGCAGCTCTAGGGCGGGGAACGGCTACACCTTC.

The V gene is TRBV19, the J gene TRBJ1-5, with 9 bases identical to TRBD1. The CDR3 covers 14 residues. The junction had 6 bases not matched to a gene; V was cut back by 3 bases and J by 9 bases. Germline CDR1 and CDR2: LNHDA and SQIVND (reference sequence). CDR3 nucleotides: TGTGCCAGTAGTATCGGGGGACAGGGATGGCCCCAGCATTTT. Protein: CASSIGGQGWPQHF.

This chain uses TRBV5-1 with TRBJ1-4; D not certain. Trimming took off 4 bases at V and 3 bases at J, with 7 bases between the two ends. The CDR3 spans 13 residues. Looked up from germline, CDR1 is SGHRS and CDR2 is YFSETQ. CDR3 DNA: TGCGCCAGCAGCGCCGGGGCTAATGAAAAACTGTTTTTT. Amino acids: CASSAGANEKLFF. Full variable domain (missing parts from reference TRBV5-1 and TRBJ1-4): KAGVTQTPRYLIKTRGQQVTLSCSPISGHRSVSWYQQTPGQGLQFLFEYFSETQRNKGNFPGRFSGRQFSNSRSEMNVSTLELGDSALYLCASSAGANEKLFFGSGTQLSVL.